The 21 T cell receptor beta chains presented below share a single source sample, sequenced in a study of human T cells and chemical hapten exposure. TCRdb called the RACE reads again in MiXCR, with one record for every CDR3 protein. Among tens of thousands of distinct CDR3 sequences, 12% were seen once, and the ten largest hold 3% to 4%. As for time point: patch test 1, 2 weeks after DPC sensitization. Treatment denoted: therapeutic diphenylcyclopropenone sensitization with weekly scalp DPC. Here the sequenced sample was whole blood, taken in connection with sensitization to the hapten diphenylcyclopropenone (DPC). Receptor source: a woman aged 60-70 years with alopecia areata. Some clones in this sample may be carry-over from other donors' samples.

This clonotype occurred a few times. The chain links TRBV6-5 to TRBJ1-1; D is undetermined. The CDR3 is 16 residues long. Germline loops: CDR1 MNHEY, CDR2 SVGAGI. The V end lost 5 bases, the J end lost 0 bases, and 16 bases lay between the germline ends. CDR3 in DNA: TGTGCCAGCAGTACCCGCCCCGGATCCCTGAACACTGAAGCTTTCTTT. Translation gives CASSTRPGSLNTEAFF.

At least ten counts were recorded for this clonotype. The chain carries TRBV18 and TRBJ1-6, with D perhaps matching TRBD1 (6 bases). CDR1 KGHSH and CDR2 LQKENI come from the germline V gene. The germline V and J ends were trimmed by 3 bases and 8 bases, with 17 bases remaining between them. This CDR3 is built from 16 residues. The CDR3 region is CASSPPSTGSDSPLHF. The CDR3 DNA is TGTGCCAGCTCACCTCCCTCCACAGGGAGTGATTCACCCCTCCACTTT.

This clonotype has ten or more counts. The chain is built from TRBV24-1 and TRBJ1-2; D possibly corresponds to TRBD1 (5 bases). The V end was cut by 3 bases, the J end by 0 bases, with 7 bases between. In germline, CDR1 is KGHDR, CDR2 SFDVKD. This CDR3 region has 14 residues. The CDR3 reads CATSDEGTNYGYTF. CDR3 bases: TGTGCCACCAGTGATGAGGGGACTAACTATGGCTACACCTTC.

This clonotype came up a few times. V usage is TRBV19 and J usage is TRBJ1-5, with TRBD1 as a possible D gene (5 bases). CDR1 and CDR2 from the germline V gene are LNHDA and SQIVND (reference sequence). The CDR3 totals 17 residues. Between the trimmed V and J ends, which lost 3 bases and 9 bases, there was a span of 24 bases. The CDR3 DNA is TGTGCCAGTAGTATTGGACAAGCTCCAATACAGTTATCGCCCCAGCATTTT. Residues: CASSIGQAPIQLSPQHF.

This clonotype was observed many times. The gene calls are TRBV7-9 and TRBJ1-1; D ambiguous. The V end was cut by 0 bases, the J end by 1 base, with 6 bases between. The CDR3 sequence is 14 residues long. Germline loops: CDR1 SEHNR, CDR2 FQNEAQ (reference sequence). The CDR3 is CASSLARPNTEAFF. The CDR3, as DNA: TGTGCCAGCAGCTTAGCGCGGCCGAACACTGAAGCTTTCTTT.

The CDR3 DNA follows: TGTGCTAGTGGCCAAACAGGGATGGGAAACACCATATATTTT. Its translation: CASGQTGMGNTIYF. This sequence joins TRBV12-5 and TRBJ1-3; tentatively, D is TRBD1 (6 bases). This CDR3 contains 14 residues. The V end was cut by 6 bases, the J end by 4 bases, with 13 bases between. Germline loops: CDR1 LGHNT, CDR2 FRNRAP.

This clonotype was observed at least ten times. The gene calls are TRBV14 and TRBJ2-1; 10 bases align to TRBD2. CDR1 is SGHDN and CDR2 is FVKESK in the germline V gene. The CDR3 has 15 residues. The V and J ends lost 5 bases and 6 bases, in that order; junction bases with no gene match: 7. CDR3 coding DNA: TGTGCCAGCAGCAGGCTAGCGGGGGAAGGCAATGAGCAGTTCTTC. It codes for CASSRLAGEGNEQFF.

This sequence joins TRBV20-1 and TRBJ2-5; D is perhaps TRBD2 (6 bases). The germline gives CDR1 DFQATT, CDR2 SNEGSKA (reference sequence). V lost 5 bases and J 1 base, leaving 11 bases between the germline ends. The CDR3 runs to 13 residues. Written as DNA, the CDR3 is TGCAGTGCTGGCGGGACGGTCCAAGAGACCCAGTACTTC. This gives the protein CSAGGTVQETQYF.

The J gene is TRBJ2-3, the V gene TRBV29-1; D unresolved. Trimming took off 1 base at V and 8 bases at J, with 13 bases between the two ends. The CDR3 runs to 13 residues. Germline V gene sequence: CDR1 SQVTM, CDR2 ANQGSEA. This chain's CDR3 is CSVEAHSTSTQYF. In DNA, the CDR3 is TGCAGCGTTGAAGCGCACAGCACCTCTACGCAGTATTTT.

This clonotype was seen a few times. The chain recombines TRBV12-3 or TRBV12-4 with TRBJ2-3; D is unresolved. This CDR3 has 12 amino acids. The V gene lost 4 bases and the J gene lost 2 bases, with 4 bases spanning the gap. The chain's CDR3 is CASSSYTDTQYF. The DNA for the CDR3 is TGTGCCAGCAGTTCTTACACAGATACGCAGTATTTT.

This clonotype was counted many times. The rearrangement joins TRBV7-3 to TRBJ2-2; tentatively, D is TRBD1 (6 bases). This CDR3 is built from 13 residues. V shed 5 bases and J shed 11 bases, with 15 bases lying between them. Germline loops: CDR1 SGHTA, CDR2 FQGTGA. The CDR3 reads CASSIFRDTELFF. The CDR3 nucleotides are TGTGCCAGCAGCATCTTCCGGGACACCGAGCTGTTTTTT.

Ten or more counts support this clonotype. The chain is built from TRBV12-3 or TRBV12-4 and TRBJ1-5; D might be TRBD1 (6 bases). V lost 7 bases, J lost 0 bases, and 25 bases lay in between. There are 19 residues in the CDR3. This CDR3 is CASIKNEGVPPYSNQPQHF. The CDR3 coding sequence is TGTGCCAGCATCAAAAACGAGGGGGTGCCTCCTTATAGCAATCAGCCCCAGCATTTT.

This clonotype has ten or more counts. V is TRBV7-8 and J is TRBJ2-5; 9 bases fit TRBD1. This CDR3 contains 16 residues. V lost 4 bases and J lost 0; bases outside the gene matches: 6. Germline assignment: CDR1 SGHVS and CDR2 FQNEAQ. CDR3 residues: CASSSGTGIHQETQYF. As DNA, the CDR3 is TGTGCCAGCAGCTCAGGGACAGGGATCCACCAAGAGACCCAGTACTTC. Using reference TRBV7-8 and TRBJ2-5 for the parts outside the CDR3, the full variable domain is GAGVSQSPRYKVAKRGQDVALRCDPISGHVSLFWYQQALGQGPEFLTYFQNEAQLDKSGLPSDRFFAERPEGSVSTLKIQRTQQEDSAVYLCASSSGTGIHQETQYFGPGTRLLVL.

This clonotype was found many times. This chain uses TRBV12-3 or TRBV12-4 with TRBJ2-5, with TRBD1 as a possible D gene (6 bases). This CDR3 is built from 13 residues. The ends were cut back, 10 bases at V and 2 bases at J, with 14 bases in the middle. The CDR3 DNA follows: TGTGCCACCATACAGGGTACTCAAGAGACCCAGTACTTC. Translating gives CATIQGTQETQYF.

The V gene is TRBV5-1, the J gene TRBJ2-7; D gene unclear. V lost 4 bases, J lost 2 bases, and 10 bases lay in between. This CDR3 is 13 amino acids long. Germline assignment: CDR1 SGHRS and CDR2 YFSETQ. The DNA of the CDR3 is TGCGCCAGCAGCGAGCCGCCTACCTACGAGCAGTACTTC. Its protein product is CASSEPPTYEQYF.

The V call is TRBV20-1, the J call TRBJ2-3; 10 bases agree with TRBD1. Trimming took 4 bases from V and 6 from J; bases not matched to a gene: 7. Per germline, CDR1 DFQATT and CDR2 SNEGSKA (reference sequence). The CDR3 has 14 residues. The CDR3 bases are TGCAGTGCTAAAGACAGGGGGCATACTGATACGCAGTATTTT. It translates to CSAKDRGHTDTQYF.

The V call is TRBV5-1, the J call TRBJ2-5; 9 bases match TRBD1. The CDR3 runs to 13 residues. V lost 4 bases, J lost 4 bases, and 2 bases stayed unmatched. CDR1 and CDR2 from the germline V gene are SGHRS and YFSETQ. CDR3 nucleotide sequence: TGCGCCAGCAGCCCGGGACAGGGAGAGACCCAGTACTTC. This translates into CASSPGQGETQYF. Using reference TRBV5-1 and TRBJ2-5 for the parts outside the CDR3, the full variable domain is KAGVTQTPRYLIKTRGQQVTLSCSPISGHRSVSWYQQTPGQGLQFLFEYFSETQRNKGNFPGRFSGRQFSNSRSEMNVSTLELGDSALYLCASSPGQGETQYFGPGTRLLVL.

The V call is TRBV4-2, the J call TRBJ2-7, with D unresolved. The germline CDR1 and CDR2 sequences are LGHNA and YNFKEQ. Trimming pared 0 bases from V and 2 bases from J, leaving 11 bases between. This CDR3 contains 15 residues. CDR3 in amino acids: CASSQDWSSTYEQYF. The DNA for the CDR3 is TGTGCCAGCAGCCAAGATTGGAGTTCTACCTACGAGCAGTACTTC.

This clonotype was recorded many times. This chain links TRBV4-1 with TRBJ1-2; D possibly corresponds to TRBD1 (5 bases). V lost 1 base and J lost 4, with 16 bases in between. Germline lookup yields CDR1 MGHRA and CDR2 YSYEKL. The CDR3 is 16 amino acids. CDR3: CASSQGEIRGSYGYTF. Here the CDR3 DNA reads TGCGCCAGCAGCCAAGGAGAGATACGGGGGAGCTATGGCTACACCTTC.

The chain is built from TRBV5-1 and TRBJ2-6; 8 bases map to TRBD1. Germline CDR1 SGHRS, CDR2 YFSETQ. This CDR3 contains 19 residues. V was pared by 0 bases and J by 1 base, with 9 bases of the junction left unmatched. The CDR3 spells CASSLEAAGGASGANVLTF. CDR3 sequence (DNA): TGCGCCAGCAGCTTGGAGGCCGCAGGGGGCGCTTCTGGGGCCAACGTCCTGACTTTC.

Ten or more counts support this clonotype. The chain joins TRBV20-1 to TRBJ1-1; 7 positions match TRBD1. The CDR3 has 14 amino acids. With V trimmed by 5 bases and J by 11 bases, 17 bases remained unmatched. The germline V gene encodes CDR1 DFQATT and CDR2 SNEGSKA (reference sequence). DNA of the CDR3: TGCAGTGCTTCCCACTACAGGGGTGGTTCGCGGGCTTTCTTT. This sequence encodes CSASHYRGGSRAFF.